The 21 T cell receptor beta chains below were found in one sample sequenced in a study of Ad26.COV2.S vaccination and SARS-CoV-2 variants. The method was immunoSEQ multiplex PCR; TCRdb's version includes in-frame clones alone and lacks a portion of them. Of 300,000 to 350,000 clones listed, 85% are singletons. Treatment denoted: about 20 received Ad26.COV2.S at low or high dose, single or two shots; several received placebo; per-sample allocation not given. Samples were taken on day 63 after the first vaccine or placebo injection. The specimen was peripheral blood, collected in a trial of Ad26.COV2.S vaccine versus placebo. All receptors derive from a person between 18 and 59 years old who received the Ad26.COV2.S COVID-19 vaccine or a placebo.

The J gene is TRBJ1-5, the V gene TRBV7-2; D is uncertain. CDR1 SGHTA and CDR2 FQGNSA come from the germline V gene. The CDR3 has 13 residues. Trimming shortened V by 1 base and J by 2 bases, and 3 bases separated the two germline ends. CDR3 bases: TGTGCCAGCAGCTTAGACCGCAATCAGCCCCAGCATTTT. Protein product: CASSLDRNQPQHF.

This clone has a single count. The chain is built from TRBV19 and TRBJ1-2; no definite D call. Germline values: CDR1 LNHDA, CDR2 SQIVND (reference sequence). The CDR3 has 13 residues. With 6 bases removed from V and 0 bases from J, the gap between germline ends came to 8 bases. The DNA for the CDR3 is TGTGCCAGTAGCTGGACGGCTAACTATGGCTACACCTTC. It encodes CASSWTANYGYTF.

The chain has TRBV27 and TRBJ2-3; the D gene is possibly TRBD1 (6 bases). Trimming shortened V by 4 bases and J by 9 bases, and 17 bases separated the two germline ends. CDR3 length: 14 residues. Looked up from germline, CDR1 is MNHEY and CDR2 is SMNVEV (reference sequence). The CDR3 here is CASSSPYRVYTQYF. DNA for the CDR3: TGTGCCAGCAGTTCCCCTTACAGGGTGTACACGCAGTATTTT.

Points on this clone: The junction does not match germline at one end; this may be a read error. The CDR3 DNA reads TGTGCCAGCAGTTTAGGGTCCGGGCCACTCGGCGAGCAGTACTTC. Protein sequence: CASSLGSGPLGEQYF. V and J are TRBV13 and TRBJ2-7; D is unresolved. There are 15 residues in the CDR3. Germline loops: CDR1 PRHDT, CDR2 FYEKMQ (reference sequence).

The rearrangement joins TRBV5-6 to TRBJ2-3; tentatively, D is TRBD1 or TRBD2 (7 bases each). CDR1 SGHDT and CDR2 YYEEEE come from the germline V gene. CDR3 length equals 17 residues. V was cut by 3 bases and J by 1 base, with 18 bases left in between. The CDR3 coding sequence is TGTGCCAGCAGCTCACATCCAGGGGGAGGGGGCACAGATACGCAGTATTTT. Amino acids: CASSSHPGGGGTDTQYF. The whole variable domain, filled in from reference TRBV5-6 and TRBJ2-3, reads DAGVTQSPTHLIKTRGQQVTLRCSPKSGHDTVSWYQQALGQGPQFIFQYYEEEERQRGNFPDRFSGHQFPNYSSELNVNALLLGDSALYLCASSSHPGGGGTDTQYFGPGTRLTVL.

This rearrangement joins TRBV28 to TRBJ1-1; possibly TRBD1 for D (5 bases). Germline loops: CDR1 MDHEN, CDR2 SYDVKM. Trimming took 2 bases from V and 1 from J, leaving 8 bases between them. The length of the CDR3 is 14 residues. CDR3 residues: CASSLRTKNTEAFF. DNA for the CDR3: TGTGCCAGCAGTTTACGGACAAAGAACACTGAAGCTTTCTTT.

The gene calls are TRBV6-5 and TRBJ2-2; tentatively, D is TRBD1 or TRBD2 (5 bases each). The CDR3 extends over 13 amino acids. V was trimmed by 6 bases and J by 6 bases, leaving 11 bases between them. Germline V CDR1 and CDR2: MNHEY, SVGAGI. CDR3 in amino acids: CASRASGPGELFF. The CDR3 DNA is TGTGCCAGCAGGGCCTCGGGACCCGGGGAGCTGTTTTTT.

The chain combines TRBV30 with TRBJ1-1; 7 bases agree with TRBD1. Germline loops: CDR1 GTSNPN, CDR2 SVGIG (reference sequence). Trimming at V came to 0 bases and at J to 9 bases, leaving 10 bases not matched to a gene. The CDR3 is 14 residues long. The DNA for the CDR3 is TGTGCCTGGAGTGTAGGGGCGGCAGGGGGAAAAGCTTTCTTT. Translated, it gives CAWSVGAAGGKAFF. The full variable domain, completed using reference TRBV30 and TRBJ1-1, is SQTIHQWPATLVQPVGSPLSLECTVEGTSNPNLYWYRQAAGRGLQLLFYSVGIGQISSEVPQNLSASRPQDRQFILSSKKLLLSDSGFYLCAWSVGAAGGKAFFGQGTRLTVV.

This clone was seen once. This chain links TRBV11-3 with TRBJ2-7, with D unclear. This CDR3 contains 12 residues. Germline CDR1 reads SGHNT; CDR2 reads YENEEA. V was clipped by 0 bases and J by 3 bases, with 3 bases between them. The CDR3 loop reads CASSLDGYEQYF. The CDR3 region has the DNA TGTGCCAGCAGCTTAGATGGCTACGAGCAGTACTTC.

This chain links TRBV21-1 with TRBJ2-7; the table's TRBD1 call for D was not verified on the DNA. TRBV21-1 is labeled a pseudogene. CDR3 length: 15 residues. CDR3 sequence: CASRKKGTVSYEQYF. The CDR3 DNA follows: TGTGCCAGCAGGAAAAAAGGGACAGTTAGCTACGAGCAGTACTTC.

The chain recombines TRBV11-2 with TRBJ2-4; the match to TRBD2 covers 8 bases. This CDR3 region has 18 residues. Germline CDR1 and CDR2: SGHAT and FQNNGV. Unmatched junction bases numbered 11, after V lost 2 bases and J lost 2 bases. The CDR3 loop reads CASSLSLAGGAPKNIQYF. The CDR3 coding sequence is TGTGCCAGCAGCTTATCGCTCGCCGGGGGGGCGCCCAAAAACATTCAGTACTTC.

V usage is TRBV19 and J usage is TRBJ1-5, with D possibly matching TRBD1 (5 bases). The V gene lost 10 bases and the J gene lost 0 bases, with 19 bases spanning the gap. Germline CDR1 reads LNHDA; CDR2 reads SQIVND (reference sequence). This CDR3 spans 16 amino acids. CDR3 in DNA: TGTGCCACCAGCGGGGGTCGAGGGTTTAGCAATCAGCCCCAGCATTTT. Amino acids: CATSGGRGFSNQPQHF.

V and J are TRBV24-1 and TRBJ2-3; no clear D. This CDR3 is 15 amino acids long. Trimming removed 3 bases at V and 1 base at J, with 10 bases between. The germline V gene has CDR1 KGHDR and CDR2 SFDVKD. As DNA, the CDR3 is TGTGCCACCAGTGATCCCGGGTTTGGCACAGATACGCAGTATTTT. Amino acids: CATSDPGFGTDTQYF.

This clone was found once. The chain couples TRBV9 to TRBJ2-2, with D possibly being TRBD2 (5 bases). CDR1 and CDR2 from the germline V gene are SGDLS and YYNGEE. The CDR3 has 16 residues. Trimming removed 2 bases at V and 1 base at J, with 12 bases between. The CDR3 bases are TGTGCCAGCAGCGTTGGTAGCGTCCGGAACACCGGGGAGCTGTTTTTT. Its translation: CASSVGSVRNTGELFF.

The J gene is TRBJ1-3, the V gene TRBV28; the D is unclear. From germline, CDR1 is MDHEN and CDR2 SYDVKM. V lost 4 bases, J lost 12 bases, and 19 bases lay in between. The CDR3 is 14 amino acids. Written as DNA, the CDR3 is TGTGCCAGCAGTTCACTGGATCACATCAAGGGCATATATTTT. Encoded protein: CASSSLDHIKGIYF. The full variable domain, with the rest looked up from reference TRBV28 and TRBJ1-3, is DVKVTQSSRYLVKRTGEKVFLECVQDMDHENMFWYRQDPGLGLRLIYFSYDVKMKEKGDIPEGYSVSREKKERFSLILESASTNQTSMYLCASSSLDHIKGIYFGEGSWLTVV.

Only a few counts were recorded for this clone. The V gene is TRBV28, the J gene TRBJ1-4; the D is unclear. V lost 6 bases to trimming and J lost 6 bases, with 26 bases between them. The CDR3 has 18 amino acids. The V gene's germline CDR1 is MDHEN and CDR2 SYDVKM. The CDR3 spells CASSDLVGGHTFDEKLFF. The CDR3 nucleotides are TGTGCCAGCAGCGACCTCGTGGGAGGGCATACTTTTGATGAAAAACTGTTTTTT.

The genes are TRBV4-1 and TRBJ1-3, with 9 bases identical to TRBD1. The CDR3 contains 18 residues. Trimming removed 0 bases from V and 0 bases from J; junction bases left unmatched: 6. Germline V lookup: CDR1 MGHRA, CDR2 YSYEKL. The DNA of the CDR3 is TGCGCCAGCAGCCAAGATGAAGACAGGGGGATCTCTGGAAACACCATATATTTT. Encoded protein: CASSQDEDRGISGNTIYF.

The V call is TRBV5-1, the J call TRBJ2-2; no clear D. This CDR3 has 14 amino acids. V was pared by 0 bases and J by 5 bases, with 8 bases between. In germline, CDR1 is SGHRS, CDR2 YFSETQ. The CDR3 is CASSLADRTGELFF. The CDR3 nucleotides read TGCGCCAGCAGCTTGGCCGATCGGACCGGGGAGCTGTTTTTT.

The chain uses TRBV15 and TRBJ2-3; D gene ambiguous. This CDR3 is 16 amino acids long. CDR1 is LNHNV, CDR2 YYDKDF, per germline (reference sequence). The V end was cut by 0 bases, the J end by 0 bases, with 10 bases between. CDR3 bases: TGTGCCACCAGCAGAGATCTCACAGCTAGCACAGATACGCAGTATTTT. Translating gives CATSRDLTASTDTQYF.

This chain joins TRBV30 and TRBJ2-7, with a tentative D call TRBD1 (6 bases). The CDR3 is 13 residues long. Germline V gene lookup returns CDR1 GTSNPN and CDR2 SVGIG (reference sequence). V was clipped by 5 bases and J by 7 bases, with 18 bases between them. CDR3 loop: CAWAQGSEGEQYF. In DNA, the CDR3 is TGTGCCTGGGCTCAGGGGTCCGAGGGGGAGCAGTACTTC. Based on the CDR3 plus reference TRBV30 and TRBJ2-7, the full variable domain is SQTIHQWPATLVQPVGSPLSLECTVEGTSNPNLYWYRQAAGRGLQLLFYSVGIGQISSEVPQNLSASRPQDRQFILSSKKLLLSDSGFYLCAWAQGSEGEQYFGPGTRLTVT.

This rearrangement joins TRBV15 to TRBJ2-5, with 7 bases identical to TRBD1. The CDR3 has 14 residues. The V segment lost 5 bases and the J segment 7 bases; nucleotides outside the gene matches: 10. Looked up from germline, CDR1 is LNHNV and CDR2 is YYDKDF (reference sequence). This chain's CDR3 is CATSLSTGTSTQYF. The CDR3, as DNA: TGTGCCACCAGCCTCTCGACAGGGACGTCGACCCAGTACTTC.